This T cell receptor (beta chain) originates from a study of T cells in tumors after PD-1 blockade (dated by TCRdb to 2018 to 2020). In the study overall: Exclusion criteria were prior checkpoint blockade, use of systemic immunosuppressants, or recent radiotherapy or other anti-cancer therapy within 4 weeks. Ongoing daily vismodegib 150 mg was also given to a subset of patients during anti-PD-1 treatment. Paired single-cell RNA and TCR sequencing was done in the study on site-matched tumors from patients with BCC or SCC, both before and after anti-PD-1 therapy. An average of 113,528 TCR templates (range about 21,000-280,000) and roughly 34,000 unique clonotypes was obtained for peripheral blood samples. Pembrolizumab 200 mg every 3 weeks or cemiplimab 350 mg every 2 weeks was administered to patients. To compare clonotypes in blood versus tumor, bulk TCR sequencing was run on roughly 10 peripheral blood samples drawn from 5 patients. RECIST version 1.1 was used to evaluate clinical response.

This clone has a handful of counts. Its target antigen remains unknown. No base-level quality is on record; no much larger clone is a single base apart. Overall study outcomes, separate from this receptor: Where the novel T cell clones came from was not identified, and possible sources could include lymphoid organs or rare unexpanded clones inside the tumor or in the tumor periphery. Around 43% of tumor TCR clonotypes were found in blood, and some novel exhausted tumor clones appeared in pre-treatment blood, suggesting peripheral recruitment.

Deep TCRbeta sequencing was performed with the immunoSEQ platform. The paper's processing steps were these. Only productive rearrangements were exported from the immunoSEQ Analyzer for downstream analysis. T cell phenotypes were assigned to bulk TCRbeta clonotypes by matching the clonotypes to single-cell RNA+TCR-seq clones with the same TCRbeta sequence. Tumor enrichment of a clone was calculated by dividing the clone's tumor frequency by the clone's PBMC frequency, both taken from bulk TCR sequencing. GLIPH was used to group TCRs into specificity groups, clusters of distinct TCRs likely recognizing common antigens via shared CDR3 motifs. TCRdb provides this immuneACCESS table in a form limited to in-frame rearrangements. Some clones are lacking; in checked studies, under half of them reflect an unresolved V gene, and why the rest are absent is not known. V and J calls and clone size are given by that table; D and trimming were obtained from the DNA. The sample yields 30,000 to 35,000 clones; 73% were counted once. The ten biggest clones cover almost 40% of the sample.

From its cysteine to its phenylalanine, the CDR3 spans 15 amino acids. CDR3 DNA is the only sequence kept; it has 45 bases, read in frame from the first base. CDR1 and CDR2, per the germline V gene, are SGHTA and FQGNSA. The junction shows trimming of 4 bases on V and 6 bases on J, and the gene matches do not reach 8 bases of it. The sample's time point label, decoded: after anti-PD-1 therapy. For bulk TCRbeta sequencing, genomic DNA was extracted from tumor biopsies or peripheral blood, and input amounts ranged from roughly 600 ng to 6,500 ng. Histologically proven advanced or metastatic basal or squamous cell carcinoma was present in all patients, all of whom were poor candidates for surgical resection. The basal cell carcinoma cohort comprised fewer than 12 patients, of whom seven to nine had bulk tumor TCR sequencing.

This clonotype was obtained from a human donor with basal cell carcinoma. The rearrangement combines TRBV7-2 with TRBJ1-2, with TRBD1 matching 10 junction bases. The sample in question was PBMCs, obtained after anti-PD-1 treatment. This receptor has the CDR3 CASSWRQGASDGYTF. The DNA reads as follows: TGTGCCAGCAGCTGGCGACAGGGGGCATCAGATGGCTACACCTTC.